The 15 T cell receptor beta chains reported below all come from one sample, sequenced in a study of blood T cells in healthy people across ages. Combining a sample-barcoded 5' primer with a J-beta primer mix, a second PCR ran for 7 to 11 cycles. TCRdb re-derived calls from the 5' RACE reads in MiXCR, one entry per CDR3 protein. The sample lists roughly 800,000 distinct CDR3 sequences, 20% to 25% occurring once. The sample was also reused in another study, on T cells of mothers and their children.

Sequencing was carried out using blood. The receptors come from a boy aged 5-17 years in good health.

This clonotype has just a few counts. The chain employs TRBV5-1 and TRBJ2-1, with a weak D call TRBD2 (7 bases). The germline CDR1 and CDR2 sequences are SGHRS and YFSETQ. Trimming left V 4 bases short and J 6 bases short, with 23 bases between. This CDR3 has 17 amino acids. The CDR3 reads CASSLEGGSVGVNEQFF. The CDR3 nucleotides read TGCGCCAGCAGCCTCGAGGGGGGGTCTGTTGGCGTCAATGAGCAGTTCTTC.

This clonotype was counted between two and nine times. The chain carries TRBV5-1 and TRBJ1-1; D not certain. Trimming pared 0 bases from V and 8 bases from J, leaving 8 bases between. In germline, CDR1 is SGHRS, CDR2 YFSETQ. The length of the CDR3 is 12 residues. CDR3: CASSLAGQEAFF. The CDR3 bases are TGCGCCAGCAGCTTGGCCGGGCAGGAAGCTTTCTTT.

This chain uses TRBV20-1 with TRBJ2-1, with a tentative D call TRBD2 (5 bases). The CDR3 contains 14 residues. The germline V gene has CDR1 DFQATT and CDR2 SNEGSKA (reference sequence). V was clipped by 0 bases and J by 8 bases, with 14 bases between them. The CDR3 nucleotides are TGCAGTGCTAGAGATTGGGTAGGGAGCGATGAGCAGTTCTTC. Residues: CSARDWVGSDEQFF.

This chain connects TRBV7-8 to TRBJ2-7; D is possibly TRBD1 (5 bases). Trimming took off 1 base at V and 2 bases at J, with 15 bases between the two ends. Germline V gives CDR1 SGHVS, CDR2 FQNEAQ. The CDR3 is made up of 16 amino acids. Written as DNA, the CDR3 is TGTGCCAGCAGCTTAGATCACGACAGAGTAACCTACGAGCAGTACTTC. Its protein product is CASSLDHDRVTYEQYF.

The rearrangement joins TRBV7-9 to TRBJ2-1, with D possibly being TRBD1 (5 bases). Between the trimmed V and J ends, which lost 5 bases and 2 bases, there was a span of 13 bases. The length of the CDR3 is 15 residues. Germline-derived CDR1 and CDR2 are SEHNR and FQNEAQ (reference sequence). In DNA, the CDR3 is TGTGCCAGCAGCCCGCAGGGTGCAGCCTACAATGAGCAGTTCTTC. It codes for CASSPQGAAYNEQFF. The variable domain in full, completed from reference TRBV7-9 and TRBJ2-1, reads DTGVSQNPRHKITKRGQNVTFRCDPISEHNRLYWYRQTLGQGPEFLTYFQNEAQLEKSRLLSDRFSAERPKGSFSTLEIQRTEQGDSAMYLCASSPQGAAYNEQFFGPGTRLTVL.

A remark on this clonotype: The conserved phenylalanine or tryptophan normally closing the CDR3 is absent here, so this likely arose from a read error. The J gene is TRBJ1-1, the V gene TRBV6-4; D might be TRBD1 (5 bases). The CDR3 is 16 amino acids. Germline V CDR1 and CDR2: MRHNA, SNTAGT. The V and J ends lost 7 bases and 1 base respectively, with 19 bases between them. In DNA, the CDR3 is TGTGCCAGCACCATAGGGGCATCCAAAAAGAACACTGAAGCTTTCCTT. Translation gives CASTIGASKKNTEAFL.

The chain is built from TRBV29-1 and TRBJ2-6, with D perhaps assigned TRBD1 or TRBD2 (5 bases each). Trimming pared 6 bases from V and 0 bases from J, leaving 15 bases between. CDR3 length: 16 residues. Germline values: CDR1 SQVTM, CDR2 ANQGSEA. In nucleotides, the CDR3 is TGCAGCGTGCTAGGGACGCCCAGCTCTGGGGCCAACGTCCTGACTTTC. It yields the protein CSVLGTPSSGANVLTF.

This clonotype was seen a few times. V and J are TRBV28 and TRBJ1-5; 10 bases are a match to TRBD1. V lost 4 bases, J lost 4 bases, and 7 bases stayed unmatched. Germline loops: CDR1 MDHEN, CDR2 SYDVKM. The CDR3 is 16 amino acids. The CDR3 sequence: CASSSLTGGINQPQHF. As DNA, the CDR3 is TGTGCCAGCAGTTCGTTGACAGGGGGCATAAATCAGCCCCAGCATTTT. Full variable domain (remainder filled in from reference TRBV28 and TRBJ1-5): DVKVTQSSRYLVKRTGEKVFLECVQDMDHENMFWYRQDPGLGLRLIYFSYDVKMKEKGDIPEGYSVSREKKERFSLILESASTNQTSMYLCASSSLTGGINQPQHFGDGTRLSIL.

V usage is TRBV5-5 and J usage is TRBJ2-1, with unresolved D. Germline CDR1 is SGHKS and CDR2 is YYEKEE (reference sequence). V was trimmed by 2 bases and J by 5 bases, leaving 11 bases between them. This CDR3 is built from 14 residues. The CDR3 spells CASSFDGRNNEQFF. The CDR3 coding sequence is TGTGCCAGCAGCTTTGATGGGCGAAACAATGAGCAGTTCTTC.

This clonotype was seen more than once but under ten times. The chain combines TRBV9 with TRBJ1-1; D not resolved. This CDR3 has 13 amino acids. V shed 0 bases and J shed 5 bases, with 8 bases lying between them. Germline-derived CDR1 and CDR2 are SGDLS and YYNGEE. This chain's CDR3 is CASSVGPRTEAFF. The DNA for the CDR3 is TGTGCCAGCAGCGTAGGGCCCAGGACTGAAGCTTTCTTT.

The sample holds a few counts of this clonotype. V usage is TRBV29-1 and J usage is TRBJ2-6, with 8 nucleotides matching TRBD1. Germline loops: CDR1 SQVTM, CDR2 ANQGSEA. V shed 7 bases and J 0 bases; nucleotides not matched to a gene: 8. There are 16 residues in the CDR3. CDR3 residues: CSAATGAVSGANVLTF. DNA for the CDR3: TGCAGCGCCGCGACAGGGGCCGTCTCTGGGGCCAACGTCCTGACTTTC.

This clonotype has a handful of counts. V and J are TRBV7-2 and TRBJ2-5, with 11 bases that match TRBD1. Germline values: CDR1 SGHTA, CDR2 FQGNSA. The V segment lost 2 bases and the J segment 4 bases; nucleotides outside the gene matches: 9. The CDR3 is 17 residues long. The CDR3 DNA reads as TGTGCCAGCAGCTTACAAGGACAGGGGGCCGCGGGAGAGACCCAGTACTTC. This codes for CASSLQGQGAAGETQYF. Full variable domain (remainder filled in from reference TRBV7-2 and TRBJ2-5): GAGVSQSPSNKVTEKGKDVELRCDPISGHTALYWYRQSLGQGLEFLIYFQGNSAPDKSGLPSDRFSAERTGGSVSTLTIQRTQQEDSAVYLCASSLQGQGAAGETQYFGPGTRLLVL.

This clonotype occurred a few times. The V call is TRBV13, the J call TRBJ2-7; D possibly uses TRBD1 or TRBD2 (6 bases each). V was cut by 5 bases and J by 3 bases, with 11 bases left in between. The CDR3 is 13 residues long. Germline CDR1 and CDR2: PRHDT and FYEKMQ (reference sequence). The CDR3 sequence is CASSPGAYYEQYF. CDR3 DNA sequence: TGTGCCAGCAGCCCGGGGGCATACTACGAGCAGTACTTC. The variable domain in full, completed from reference TRBV13 and TRBJ2-7, reads AAGVIQSPRHLIKEKRETATLKCYPIPRHDTVYWYQQGPGQDPQFLISFYEKMQSDKGSIPDRFSAQQFSDYHSELNMSSLELGDSALYFCASSPGAYYEQYFGPGTRLTVT.

This clonotype showed up just a few times. The chain has TRBV29-1 and TRBJ2-5; a weak D match, TRBD1 (6 bases). The DNA end favors TRBJ2-7, so the J call may be wrong. The germline V gene encodes CDR1 SQVTM and CDR2 ANQGSEA. CDR3 length: 12 residues. CDR3 sequence: CSVEAGEYEQYF. The DNA of the CDR3 is TGCAGCGTTGAGGCAGGGGAGTACGAGCAGTACTTC.

There are a few counts of this clonotype. This rearrangement joins TRBV4-3 to TRBJ2-7; 10 bases line up with TRBD1. V lost 4 bases, J lost 5 bases, and 8 bases stayed unmatched. This CDR3 is built from 15 residues. Germline V gene data show CDR1 as LGHNA and CDR2 as YSLEER. CDR3 DNA: TGCGCCAGCAGCCGGGATACCGGGACAGGGGACGAGCAGTACTTC. The encoded protein is CASSRDTGTGDEQYF.